This section outlines one T cell receptor beta chain sequence together with its context. Authors' analysis steps: By means of reference gene primer amplification, nucleated cell counts were estimated. The data were produced by immunoSEQ multiplex PCR, yet TCRdb's version contains in-frame clones alone and is incomplete. The DNA gave D and trimming, while V, J and clone size come from that table. The data hold roughly 120,000 clones, with 60% to 85% observed a single time. The data derive from a study of blood T cell repertoires in COVID-19. Study summary: COVID-19 samples from acute and convalescent phases originated in the United States, Italy and Spain. T cells, B-cell-depleted T cells, or PBMCs provided the cDNA or gDNA that served as material.

Germline lookup yields CDR1 LNHDA and CDR2 SQIVND (reference sequence). The CDR3 covers 15 residues. Deletions cut 0 bases from V and 4 bases from J, with 12 bases between. This chain links TRBV19 with TRBJ1-1, with D perhaps matching TRBD1 (6 bases). Sequencing was performed on peripheral blood. This TCR was recovered from a man between 65 and 85 years old with acute or convalescent COVID-19. This CDR3 reads CASSIDAGASTEAFF. CDR3 bases: TGTGCCAGTAGTATAGACGCGGGGGCTAGCACTGAAGCTTTCTTT.